The 30 T cell receptor beta chains below come from one sample, sequenced in a study of identical twins. TCRdb analysed the 5' RACE reads with MiXCR anew, one entry per CDR3 protein. Counted here are just under 650,000 distinct CDR3 sequences, about 7.6% occurring once; the ten biggest clones make up approximately 1.5%. The same sample was also studied in work on yellow fever vaccine responses in identical twins.

Material: PBMCs. The origin of the receptors is a woman under 30 in good health.

The chain is built from TRBV5-1 and TRBJ1-2; D possibly corresponds to TRBD1 (5 bases). Germline V gene sequence: CDR1 SGHRS, CDR2 YFSETQ. This CDR3 is built from 14 residues. V dropped 4 bases and J dropped 6 bases, with 16 bases sitting between them. CDR3: CASSVRDLEDGYTF. CDR3 coding DNA: TGCGCCAGCAGCGTCCGGGACTTAGAGGATGGCTACACCTTC. Based on the CDR3 plus reference TRBV5-1 and TRBJ1-2, the full variable domain is KAGVTQTPRYLIKTRGQQVTLSCSPISGHRSVSWYQQTPGQGLQFLFEYFSETQRNKGNFPGRFSGRQFSNSRSEMNVSTLELGDSALYLCASSVRDLEDGYTFGSGTRLTVV.

The rearrangement joins TRBV7-6 to TRBJ2-3; D unclear. V lost 2 bases, J lost 2 bases, and 5 bases lay in between. The length of the CDR3 is 13 residues. Germline CDR1 and CDR2: SGHVS and FNYEAQ. CDR3 in DNA: TGTGCCAGCAGCTTAACTCACACAGATACGCAGTATTTT. Translated: CASSLTHTDTQYF.

This clonotype was seen at least ten times. The CDR3 here is CASRPKTNPSTDTQYF. As DNA, the CDR3 is TGTGCCAGCAGACCCAAGACTAATCCTAGCACAGATACGCAGTATTTT. This chain joins TRBV12-3 or TRBV12-4 and TRBJ2-3, with D perhaps TRBD2 (5 bases). The CDR3 is made up of 16 amino acids. V lost 6 bases and J lost 0, with 16 bases in between.

This clonotype was observed a few times. The V call is TRBV7-3, the J call TRBJ2-1, with TRBD2 as a possible D gene (6 bases). Per the germline V gene, CDR1 is SGHTA and CDR2 is FQGTGA. The ends were cut back, 2 bases at V and 1 base at J, with 15 bases in the middle. CDR3 length equals 17 residues. CDR3: CASSLSRGKGSYNEQFF. The CDR3 DNA reads as TGTGCCAGCAGCTTATCGCGGGGAAAAGGTTCCTACAATGAGCAGTTCTTC.

The rearrangement uses TRBV4-2 and TRBJ2-1; 9 bases map to TRBD2. This CDR3 has 16 amino acids. V gave up 1 base and J gave up 6 bases; unmatched junction bases: 7. Looked up from germline, CDR1 is LGHNA and CDR2 is YNFKEQ. In nucleotides, the CDR3 is TGTGCCAGCAGCCAAGTCGGAGCGGGGGGCCTCAATGAGCAGTTCTTC. Translation gives CASSQVGAGGLNEQFF.

This clonotype was picked up many times. The chain employs TRBV12-3 or TRBV12-4 and TRBJ1-5; unclear D gene. CDR3 size: 15 residues. Trimming took off 5 bases at V and 2 bases at J, with 13 bases between the two ends. The CDR3 spells CASSPEGGRNQPQHF. In DNA form, the CDR3 reads TGTGCCAGCAGTCCAGAGGGTGGGCGCAATCAGCCCCAGCATTTT.

Many counts were recorded for this clonotype. The CDR3 DNA follows: TGTGCCAGCACCGACCGGGGGTCCGGAAACACCATATATTTT. This translates into CASTDRGSGNTIYF. J is TRBJ1-3 and V is TRBV12-3 or TRBV12-4; D is perhaps TRBD1 (5 bases). The V end lost 7 bases, the J end lost 4 bases, and 14 bases lay between the germline ends. The CDR3 runs to 14 residues.

At least ten counts were recorded for this clonotype. This chain links TRBV5-1 with TRBJ2-7; 8 positions match TRBD1. This CDR3 spans 14 amino acids. Per the germline V gene, CDR1 is SGHRS and CDR2 is YFSETQ. J lost 3 bases, V lost 0 bases, and 2 bases had no gene match. The CDR3 loop reads CASSLGQGFYEQYF. The CDR3 DNA sequence: TGCGCCAGCAGCTTGGGACAGGGGTTCTACGAGCAGTACTTC.

The genes are TRBV15 and TRBJ2-3; TRBD2 matches 9 bases. J was trimmed by 2 bases and V by 3 bases; bases with no gene match: 9. This CDR3 is 17 amino acids long. Germline-derived CDR1 and CDR2 are LNHNV and YYDKDF (reference sequence). DNA for the CDR3: TGTGCCACCAGCAGGTCGACGGCGGGGGGGAACACAGATACGCAGTATTTT. This encodes CATSRSTAGGNTDTQYF.

This sequence joins TRBV4-1 and TRBJ2-5, with D hard to call. Trimming pared 0 bases from V and 10 bases from J, leaving 9 bases between. Germline V gives CDR1 MGHRA, CDR2 YSYEKL. CDR3 size: 12 residues. This CDR3 is CASSQDRRVQYF. In nucleotides, the CDR3 is TGCGCCAGCAGCCAAGATCGCCGCGTCCAGTACTTC.

The chain is built from TRBV10-3 and TRBJ2-5; 7 bases fit TRBD1. CDR1 is ENHRY, CDR2 SYGVKD, per germline. This CDR3 is 14 amino acids long. V was clipped by 5 bases and J by 2 bases; unmatched bases: 5. For the CDR3, the DNA is TGTGCCATCAGTTCTCGACAGGGACAAGAGACCCAGTACTTC. Translation: CAISSRQGQETQYF.

This clonotype has only one observation. V is TRBV12-3 or TRBV12-4 and J is TRBJ2-3; the D gene is possibly TRBD1 (5 bases). Trimming took off 6 bases at V and 0 bases at J, with 10 bases between the two ends. The CDR3 consists of 14 residues. CDR3 protein: CASSRQTSTDTQYF. The CDR3 DNA is TGTGCCAGCAGCCGACAGACTAGCACAGATACGCAGTATTTT.

The chain uses TRBV20-1 and TRBJ1-2; 7 bases are a match to TRBD1. The CDR3 has 14 amino acids. V gave up 4 bases and J gave up 6 bases; unmatched junction bases: 11. Germline V gene lookup returns CDR1 DFQATT and CDR2 SNEGSKA (reference sequence). The CDR3 sequence: CSATKMDRIDGYTF. The CDR3 bases are TGCAGTGCTACAAAAATGGACAGGATCGATGGCTACACCTTC.

Only a few counts were recorded for this clonotype. The chain joins TRBV6-1 to TRBJ1-1; no firm D call. The CDR3 covers 13 residues. Trimming removed 8 bases from V and 5 bases from J, with 15 bases in between. Germline V gene data show CDR1 as MNHNS and CDR2 as SASEGT. The CDR3 DNA reads TGTGCCAGCCAACAAGGGTTGGGGACTGAAGCTTTCTTT. This translates into CASQQGLGTEAFF.

This chain's CDR3 is CASSYSGASVGTDTQYF. The CDR3 DNA reads as TGTGCCAGCAGTTACTCTGGGGCTAGCGTAGGCACAGATACGCAGTATTTT. V gene TRBV6-5 combines with J gene TRBJ2-3, with a possible D match to TRBD2 (6 bases). The CDR3 is made up of 17 amino acids. The germline gives CDR1 MNHEY, CDR2 SVGAGI. The V end was cut by 0 bases, the J end by 1 base, with 14 bases between.

This clonotype came up many times. The chain is built from TRBV12-3 or TRBV12-4 and TRBJ2-7; the D call may be TRBD1 or TRBD2 (5 bases each). V dropped 1 base and J dropped 3 bases, with 10 bases sitting between them. This CDR3 contains 14 residues. CDR3 protein: CASSLGGLDYEQYV. DNA for the CDR3: TGTGCCAGCAGTTTAGGGGGGTTGGACTACGAGCAGTACGTC.

This clonotype was counted ten times or more. The rearrangement uses TRBV10-3 and TRBJ1-1, with 7 bases matching TRBD1. Germline trimming cut 7 bases from V and 1 base from J; bases unmatched to any gene: 3. Per the germline V gene, CDR1 is ENHRY and CDR2 is SYGVKD. CDR3 size: 13 residues. The CDR3 DNA is TGTGCCATCACCCGGGACAGGAACACTGAAGCTTTCTTT. Its translation is CAITRDRNTEAFF.

This clonotype was seen at least ten times. This sequence joins TRBV27 and TRBJ2-1; TRBD1 aligns across 7 bases. Germline CDR1 is MNHEY and CDR2 is SMNVEV (reference sequence). CDR3 length: 14 residues. The trim removed 6 bases at V and 9 bases at J, leaving 11 bases unmatched. CDR3 loop: CASRINRGSVEQFF. The CDR3 bases are TGTGCCAGCAGAATTAACAGGGGTTCGGTTGAGCAGTTCTTC.

This clonotype was counted many times. V usage is TRBV7-3 and J usage is TRBJ2-1; D unclear. V lost 1 base and J 5 bases, leaving 9 bases between the germline ends. Germline V gene sequence: CDR1 SGHTA, CDR2 FQGTGA. The CDR3 consists of 14 residues. The CDR3: CASSLSSTNNEQFF. The CDR3, as DNA: TGTGCCAGCAGCTTAAGCAGTACCAACAATGAGCAGTTCTTC. Supplemented by reference TRBV7-3 and TRBJ2-1, the full variable domain reads GAGVSQTPSNKVTEKGKYVELRCDPISGHTALYWYRQSLGQGPEFLIYFQGTGAADDSGLPNDRFFAVRPEGSVSTLKIQRTERGDSAVYLCASSLSSTNNEQFFGPGTRLTVL.

This chain uses TRBV10-3 with TRBJ2-7, with D possibly matching TRBD1 (6 bases). V was trimmed by 10 bases and J by 1 base, leaving 17 bases between them. This CDR3 spans 14 amino acids. Germline V gives CDR1 ENHRY, CDR2 SYGVKD. The CDR3 DNA reads TGTGCCAGCAAGGACAGACCCCAATCCTACGAGCAGTACGTC. It codes for CASKDRPQSYEQYV.

The chain is built from TRBV2 and TRBJ1-3; the D is unclear. Trimming pared 5 bases from V and 3 bases from J, leaving 5 bases between. CDR1 SNHLY and CDR2 FYNNEI come from the germline V gene. This CDR3 region has 12 residues. The CDR3 region is CASSTVGNTIYF. DNA of the CDR3: TGTGCCAGCAGTACGGTTGGAAACACCATATATTTT.

This clonotype was found a few times. The chain carries TRBV6-1 and TRBJ2-7; D might be TRBD2 (5 bases). V shed 10 bases and J shed 6 bases, with 19 bases lying between them. In germline, CDR1 is MNHNS, CDR2 SASEGT. This CDR3 spans 13 amino acids. CDR3 sequence reads: CATQGLTTAEQYV. The CDR3 DNA follows: TGTGCCACCCAAGGACTGACAACTGCCGAGCAGTACGTC.

This clonotype was observed at least ten times. The gene calls are TRBV2 and TRBJ2-5, with 11 bases matching TRBD2. The CDR3 spans 15 residues. Germline V gene data show CDR1 as SNHLY and CDR2 as FYNNEI. V was pared by 4 bases and J by 5 bases, with 6 bases of the junction left unmatched. CDR3 DNA sequence: TGTGCCAGCAGTGGTCCCGCTAGCGGGAGGGAGACCCAGTACTTC. This translates into CASSGPASGRETQYF.

This clonotype was found many times. V gene TRBV10-3 combines with J gene TRBJ2-2, with a tentative D call TRBD2 (5 bases). Germline assignment: CDR1 ENHRY and CDR2 SYGVKD. The CDR3 loop spans 15 amino acids. Trimming cost V 0 bases and J 6 bases, with 11 bases left between them. CDR3 DNA sequence: TGTGCCATCAGTGAGTCGAGTGGAGGTCCCGGGGAGCTGTTTTTT. As protein: CAISESSGGPGELFF.

This clonotype was counted at least ten times. J is TRBJ2-7 and V is TRBV20-1; TRBD1 matches at 9 bases. The CDR3 spans 15 residues. V dropped 6 bases and J dropped 5; count of bases not matched to a gene: 14. CDR1 DFQATT and CDR2 SNEGSKA come from the germline V gene (reference sequence). CDR3 bases: TGCAGTGCAAGAAGTCCGGGACAGGGTCCCAACGAGCAGTACGTC. It yields the protein CSARSPGQGPNEQYV.

This sequence joins TRBV21-1 and TRBJ2-1; no DNA check was done on the table's D call, TRBD1. TRBV21-1 is deemed a pseudogene. The CDR3 has 10 residues. CDR3 region: CASSNGGGSF. DNA for the CDR3: TGTGCCAGCAGCAATGGCGGGGGCAGCTTC.

This clonotype showed up just a few times. The chain uses TRBV7-9 and TRBJ1-1, with 7 bases fitting TRBD1. Per the germline V gene, CDR1 is SEHNR and CDR2 is FQNEAQ (reference sequence). The CDR3 has 17 amino acids. V shed 5 bases, J shed 1 base, and the junction held 13 bases outside the gene matches. This CDR3 reads CASSPDGTARRNTEAFF. For the CDR3, the DNA is TGTGCCAGCAGCCCCGATGGGACAGCGCGACGGAACACTGAAGCTTTCTTT.

This chain uses TRBV9 with TRBJ2-3, with D perhaps being TRBD1 or TRBD2 (5 bases each). From germline, CDR1 is SGDLS and CDR2 YYNGEE. The CDR3 loop spans 16 amino acids. With 0 bases removed from V and 0 bases from J, the gap between germline ends came to 11 bases. CDR3 sequence: CASSVVGEPSTDTQYF. In DNA, the CDR3 is TGTGCCAGCAGCGTAGTAGGGGAGCCCAGCACAGATACGCAGTATTTT.

This clonotype was observed a few times. The chain recombines TRBV5-1 with TRBJ2-3; no clear D gene. Germline lookup yields CDR1 SGHRS and CDR2 YFSETQ. The CDR3 extends over 16 amino acids. Trimming left V 0 bases short and J 0 bases short, with 11 bases between. The CDR3 DNA sequence: TGCGCCAGCAGCTTGGAGGCCCGACTCAGCACAGATACGCAGTATTTT. Translating it yields CASSLEARLSTDTQYF.

This clonotype was counted only a few times. The chain couples TRBV5-5 to TRBJ2-7; D gene uncertain. CDR1 and CDR2 (germline): SGHKS, YYEKEE (reference sequence). Between the trimmed V and J ends, which lost 1 base and 6 bases, there was a span of 20 bases. The CDR3 is made up of 16 amino acids. The CDR3 DNA sequence: TGTGCCAGCAGCTTGCAGGCGAAGGACGGCCCCCCCGAGCAGTACGTC. Amino acid sequence: CASSLQAKDGPPEQYV.